The rows below give T cell receptor beta chains drawn from one sample of a study of OX40 agonist ivuxolimab in advanced cancers. Profiled with immunoSEQ multiplex PCR; TCRdb holds only in-frame clones, not every one. The sample shows 65,000 to 80,000 clones, roughly 83% of them seen only once. Here the sequenced sample was CD4+ or CD8+ T cells sorted from blood, taken in a trial of the OX40 agonist ivuxolimab. Receptors originate from an adult with an advanced solid tumor such as melanoma, head and neck, liver or kidney cancer. The CDR3 runs from the conserved cysteine through the conserved F or W. D genes are given only for firm matches. Expanded clones get a size class; other rows say once, few or many, or leave the size out.

cdr3_aa: CASSELDRTSGTDTQYF
cdr3_nt: TGCGCCAGCAGTGAGTTGGACAGAACCTCTGGCACAGATACGCAGTATTTT
clone_size: NA
v_call: TRBV10-1
j_call: TRBJ2-3
d_call: NA

cdr3_aa: CSGQQGAETQYF
cdr3_nt: TGCAGCGGTCAACAGGGGGCCGAGACCCAGTACTTC
clone_size: NA
v_call: TRBV29-1
j_call: TRBJ2-5
d_call: TRBD1

cdr3_aa: CASSVEQVTIYEQYF
cdr3_nt: TGTGCCAGTAGTGTGGAGCAGGTTACAATTTACGAGCAGTACTTC
clone_size: NA
v_call: TRBV19
j_call: TRBJ2-7
d_call: NA

cdr3_aa: CASTPGQVGTGELFF
cdr3_nt: TGTGCCAGTACCCCTGGTCAGGTGGGCACCGGGGAGCTGTTTTTT
clone_size: NA
v_call: TRBV19
j_call: TRBJ2-2
d_call: NA

cdr3_aa: CASSPLGREQYF
cdr3_nt: TGTGCCAGCAGCCCTCTCGGACGTGAGCAGTACTTC
clone_size: NA
v_call: TRBV14
j_call: TRBJ2-7
d_call: NA

cdr3_aa: CASSANEQYF
cdr3_nt: TGTGCCAGCAGCGCCAACGAGCAGTACTTC
clone_size: few
v_call: TRBV9
j_call: TRBJ2-7
d_call: NA

cdr3_aa: CASSGGYLGPDTQYF
cdr3_nt: TGTGCCAGCAGCGGGGGTTATTTAGGCCCAGATACGCAGTATTTT
clone_size: NA
v_call: TRBV9
j_call: TRBJ2-3
d_call: NA

cdr3_aa: CASSPEGDLYTF
cdr3_nt: TGTGCCAGCAGCCCAGAGGGTGATCTCTACACCTTC
clone_size: NA
v_call: TRBV7-2
j_call: TRBJ1-2
d_call: NA

cdr3_aa: CASSSQTSGRYEQYF
cdr3_nt: TGTGCCAGCAGCTCACAGACTAGCGGGAGGTACGAGCAGTACTTC
clone_size: NA
v_call: TRBV4-2
j_call: TRBJ2-7
d_call: TRBD2

cdr3_aa: CASSLSRQGTTYEQYF
cdr3_nt: TGTGCCAGCAGCTTAAGCAGGCAGGGAACAACCTACGAGCAGTACTTC
clone_size: NA
v_call: TRBV7-8
j_call: TRBJ2-7
d_call: NA

cdr3_aa: CASSYRETGIQYF
cdr3_nt: TGCGCCAGCAGCTATAGAGAGACAGGGATACAGTACTTC
clone_size: medium-sized
v_call: TRBV5-1
j_call: TRBJ2-7
d_call: TRBD1

cdr3_aa: CASSEALTGNHDYGYTF
cdr3_nt: TGTGCCAGCAGTGAAGCCCTGACAGGGAATCACGACTATGGCTACACCTTC
clone_size: few
v_call: TRBV6-1
j_call: TRBJ1-2
d_call: TRBD1

cdr3_aa: CASRGTGQNYGYTF
cdr3_nt: TGTGCCAGCAGGGGGACAGGGCAAAACTATGGCTACACCTTC
clone_size: NA
v_call: TRBV6-1
j_call: TRBJ1-2
d_call: TRBD1

cdr3_aa: CAISDRRQARTSYEQYF
cdr3_nt: TGTGCCATCAGTGATCGAAGACAGGCAAGAACATCCTACGAGCAGTACTTC
clone_size: NA
v_call: TRBV10-3
j_call: TRBJ2-7
d_call: NA

cdr3_aa: CASSPEVGGANVLTF
cdr3_nt: TGCGCCAGCAGCCCAGAAGTTGGGGGGGCCAACGTCCTGACTTTC
clone_size: NA
v_call: TRBV5-1
j_call: TRBJ2-6
d_call: NA

cdr3_aa: CASSLEVTSLSYEQYF
cdr3_nt: TGCGCCAGCAGCTTGGAGGTCACCAGTCTCTCCTACGAGCAGTACTTC
clone_size: NA
v_call: TRBV5-1
j_call: TRBJ2-7
d_call: NA

cdr3_aa: CASSIDMHGYTF
cdr3_nt: TGTGCCAGTAGTATAGATATGCATGGCTACACCTTC
clone_size: NA
v_call: TRBV19
j_call: TRBJ1-2
d_call: NA

cdr3_aa: CASSQGTGFYEQYF
cdr3_nt: TGTGCCAGCAGCCAAGGGACAGGATTCTACGAGCAGTACTTC
clone_size: NA
v_call: TRBV7-3
j_call: TRBJ2-7
d_call: TRBD1

cdr3_aa: CASSATSDFTDTQYF
cdr3_nt: TGTGCCAGCAGCGCGACTAGCGACTTCACAGATACGCAGTATTTT
clone_size: NA
v_call: TRBV7-9
j_call: TRBJ2-3
d_call: TRBD2

cdr3_aa: CASRWTSGRYEQYF
cdr3_nt: TGTGCCAGCAGATGGACTAGCGGGAGGTACGAGCAGTACTTC
clone_size: once
v_call: TRBV6-5
j_call: TRBJ2-7
d_call: TRBD2

cdr3_aa: CASSLFLLGNSPLHF
cdr3_nt: TGTGCCAGCAGTTTATTTCTCCTGGGTAATTCACCCCTCCACTTT
clone_size: NA
v_call: TRBV27
j_call: TRBJ1-6
d_call: NA

cdr3_aa: CASSSPRGALNTGELFF
cdr3_nt: TGTGCCAGCAGTTCCCCCCGGGGGGCTTTGAACACCGGGGAGCTGTTTTTT
clone_size: few
v_call: TRBV28
j_call: TRBJ2-2
d_call: NA